This T cell receptor beta chain was obtained from a study of blood T cell repertoires in COVID-19. About the study: Specimens from acute and convalescent COVID-19 originated in the United States, Italy and Spain. PBMCs, B-cell-depleted T cells, or T cells were the source of the cDNA or gDNA that made up the material.

Exposed enrollees had met someone with a PCR-confirmed or clinician-diagnosed COVID-19 case at some point within the 2 weeks before study entry. Some clones are missing from TCRdb's copy, which holds only in-frame ones; the method was immunoSEQ multiplex PCR. Among about 250,000 clones listed, approximately 80% were seen once. Deletions cut 2 bases from V and 5 bases from J, with 13 bases between. CDR3 length equals 15 residues. Germline V lookup: CDR1 KGHDR, CDR2 SFDVKD. Sequencing was carried out using PBMCs or T cells enriched from blood (not recorded which). The chain uses TRBV24-1 and TRBJ2-3, with D possibly matching TRBD2 (6 bases). The sequence derives from a man in his forties who had been exposed to COVID-19. Here the CDR3 DNA reads TGTGCCACCAGTGATTCGGGACTCGTAGGAGATACGCAGTATTTT. Translation: CATSDSGLVGDTQYF.